These 24 T cell receptor beta chains were sequenced from one sample in a study of chemoradiotherapy in HPV16-positive cancers. Clones were sequenced by immunoSEQ multiplex PCR, and TCRdb holds only the in-frame ones, with some missing. This table has fewer than 9,500 clones, roughly 84% appearing once. The starting material was tumor tissue, obtained from a patient who underwent chemoradiotherapy. The receptors derive from a human donor with HPV-associated anogenital cancer.

The V call is TRBV7-8, the J call TRBJ2-1; D remains unclear. CDR3 length equals 15 residues. Looked up from germline, CDR1 is SGHVS and CDR2 is FQNEAQ. V was cut by 5 bases and J by 6 bases, with 17 bases left in between. The CDR3 is CASSPLSRLSNEQFF. The CDR3 DNA reads TGTGCCAGCAGCCCCCTGTCCCGTCTAAGCAATGAGCAGTTCTTC. Based on the CDR3 plus reference TRBV7-8 and TRBJ2-1, the full variable domain is GAGVSQSPRYKVAKRGQDVALRCDPISGHVSLFWYQQALGQGPEFLTYFQNEAQLDKSGLPSDRFFAERPEGSVSTLKIQRTQQEDSAVYLCASSPLSRLSNEQFFGPGTRLTVL.

J is TRBJ1-2 and V is TRBV2, with D possibly being TRBD1 (6 bases). Trimming took off 2 bases at V and 6 bases at J, with 13 bases between the two ends. The CDR3 has 14 residues. Germline V gene lookup returns CDR1 SNHLY and CDR2 FYNNEI. Here the CDR3 reads CASSERSGGDGYTF. CDR3 DNA: TGTGCCAGCAGTGAACGGTCGGGGGGCGATGGCTACACCTTC.

The rearrangement uses TRBV7-6 and TRBJ2-5; no firm D call. This CDR3 spans 15 amino acids. Germline-derived CDR1 and CDR2 are SGHVS and FNYEAQ. The ends were cut back, 1 base at V and 2 bases at J, with 11 bases in the middle. The CDR3 DNA sequence: TGTGCCAGCAGCTTAGGGTCCTATCCTCAAGAGACCCAGTACTTC. Protein product: CASSLGSYPQETQYF.

J is TRBJ1-2 and V is TRBV4-1; D call uncertain. Germline assignment: CDR1 MGHRA and CDR2 YSYEKL. Trimming took off 7 bases at V and 9 bases at J, with 15 bases between the two ends. The CDR3 is 12 residues long. The CDR3 DNA reads TGCGCCAGCAAATCGAACCCGGGAAGCTACACCTTC. Protein product: CASKSNPGSYTF.

The rearrangement joins TRBV5-5 to TRBJ2-7, with D unclear. V was shortened by 5 bases and J by 0 bases, with 12 bases between the two germline ends. Germline V lookup: CDR1 SGHKS, CDR2 YYEKEE (reference sequence). The CDR3 contains 14 residues. The CDR3 nucleotides read TGTGCCAGCAGACCCGGGTCAGTCTCCTACGAGCAGTACGTC. Its protein is CASRPGSVSYEQYV.

The CDR3 DNA is TGTGCCAGCAGTCTACAGGGGGCAACTAATGAAAAACTGTTTTTT. Protein: CASSLQGATNEKLFF. The V and J genes are TRBV25-1 and TRBJ1-4; 8 bases fit TRBD1. Germline V gene lookup returns CDR1 MGHDK and CDR2 SYGVNS. The CDR3 has 15 amino acids. The J segment lost 0 bases and the V segment lost 5 bases, leaving 2 bases of the junction unmatched.

In this sample, this clone turned up once. V and J are TRBV4-2 and TRBJ2-7, with 14 bases lining up with TRBD2. The CDR3 has 16 amino acids. Germline assignment: CDR1 LGHNA and CDR2 YNFKEQ. V was pared by 4 bases and J by 7 bases, with 9 bases of the junction left unmatched. As DNA, the CDR3 is TGTGCCAGCAGCCCGGGACTAGCGGGAGCACCAAGGGAGCAGTACTTC. Protein product: CASSPGLAGAPREQYF.

The chain recombines TRBV2 with TRBJ1-2, with D perhaps TRBD1 (6 bases). Germline CDR1 is SNHLY and CDR2 is FYNNEI. V lost 4 bases and J 4 bases, leaving 7 bases between the germline ends. The CDR3 is 12 residues long. CDR3 loop: CASSADSYGYTF. The CDR3 DNA reads TGTGCCAGCAGTGCGGACAGCTATGGCTACACCTTC.

A remark on this clone: One end of the junction does not line up with germline, which may come from a read error. V gene TRBV10-3 combines with J gene TRBJ1-3; 8 nucleotides match TRBD1. The germline CDR1 and CDR2 sequences are ENHRY and SYGVKD. This CDR3 has 14 amino acids. Here the CDR3 reads CAVSTGGSGNTIYF. CDR3 nucleotide sequence: TGTGCCGTCAGTACAGGGGGCTCTGGAAACACCATATATTTT.

This chain uses TRBV7-2 with TRBJ1-5; perhaps TRBD1 as D (5 bases). Germline V gene sequence: CDR1 SGHTA, CDR2 FQGNSA. V gave up 1 base and J gave up 6 bases, with 16 bases separating them. The CDR3 has 16 amino acids. The CDR3: CASSLGGFGAGQPQHF. The CDR3 DNA reads as TGTGCCAGCAGCTTAGGTGGTTTTGGGGCGGGTCAGCCCCAGCATTTT.

This chain links TRBV5-6 with TRBJ2-7; TRBD1 matches at 9 bases. V dropped 4 bases and J dropped 8; count of bases not matched to a gene: 16. The germline CDR1 and CDR2 sequences are SGHDT and YYEEEE. The CDR3 length is 16 residues. Written as DNA, the CDR3 is TGTGCCAGCAGCCCCGCGTACGGGACAGGGAACCTAAAGCAGTACTTC. Translation: CASSPAYGTGNLKQYF.

The chain uses TRBV2 and TRBJ1-3; D call uncertain. CDR1 is SNHLY, CDR2 FYNNEI, per germline. The length of the CDR3 is 12 residues. Deletions cut 7 bases from V and 3 bases from J, with 7 bases between. CDR3 DNA sequence: TGTGCCAGCAAACAAAATGGAAACACCATATATTTT. Residues: CASKQNGNTIYF. Looking up the rest from reference TRBV2 and TRBJ1-3 gives the full variable domain: EPEVTQTPSHQVTQMGQEVILRCVPISNHLYFYWYRQILGQKVEFLVSFYNNEISEKSEIFDDQFSVERPDGSNFTLKIRSTKLEDSAMYFCASKQNGNTIYFGEGSWLTVV.

The chain is built from TRBV6-6 and TRBJ2-7; the match to TRBD2 covers 9 bases. CDR1 and CDR2 (germline): MNHNY, SVGAGI (reference sequence). CDR3 size: 16 residues. Germline trimming cut 4 bases from V and 2 bases from J; bases unmatched to any gene: 9. CDR3 sequence reads: CASSSSTSGGPYEQYF. The CDR3 DNA sequence: TGTGCCAGCAGTTCCTCCACGAGCGGGGGGCCCTACGAGCAGTACTTC.

This clone came up a few times. The J gene is TRBJ2-1, the V gene TRBV19; TRBD2 agrees at 7 bases. V was clipped by 8 bases and J by 4 bases; unmatched bases: 14. Looked up from germline, CDR1 is LNHDA and CDR2 is SQIVND (reference sequence). The CDR3 covers 16 residues. CDR3 nucleotides: TGTGCCAGTGCAAATGGGGCTAGCGGAGGTTACAATGAGCAGTTCTTC. It is translated as CASANGASGGYNEQFF.

The V and J genes are TRBV5-6 and TRBJ1-5; D remains ambiguous. Trimming took off 0 bases at V and 3 bases at J, with 10 bases between the two ends. Germline CDR1 reads SGHDT; CDR2 reads YYEEEE. The CDR3 extends over 15 amino acids. Here the CDR3 reads CASSLGGRLNQPQHF. Written as DNA, the CDR3 is TGTGCCAGCAGCTTGGGAGGTAGACTCAATCAGCCCCAGCATTTT.

The rearrangement uses TRBV6-6 and TRBJ2-4; weak D call: TRBD2 (6 bases). The V gene's germline CDR1 is MNHNY and CDR2 SVGAGI (reference sequence). CDR3 length: 15 residues. The V end lost 3 bases, the J end lost 7 bases, and 16 bases lay between the germline ends. The DNA of the CDR3 is TGTGCCAGCAGTTATGGAGGGACGGCTTGGAACATTCAGTACTTC. Translating gives CASSYGGTAWNIQYF.

The chain joins TRBV2 to TRBJ2-6, with D perhaps matching TRBD1 or TRBD2 (5 bases each). V was pared by 11 bases and J by 0 bases, with 14 bases between. The V gene's germline CDR1 is SNHLY and CDR2 FYNNEI. CDR3 length: 15 residues. The CDR3 DNA reads TGTGCCTCTCTTTGGGGGATCTCTGGGGCCAACGTCCTGACTTTC. Its translation is CASLWGISGANVLTF.

The gene calls are TRBV2 and TRBJ2-5; 11 bases are shared with TRBD2. The CDR3 sequence is 16 residues long. V lost 5 bases, J lost 5 bases, and 10 bases stayed unmatched. CDR1 and CDR2 (germline): SNHLY, FYNNEI. DNA of the CDR3: TGTGCCAGCAGTACAAATAGCGGGAGGGCCGGGGAGACCCAGTACTTC. Translated, it gives CASSTNSGRAGETQYF.

V is TRBV28 and J is TRBJ1-2; 9 bases fit TRBD1. The CDR3 sequence is 15 residues long. The junction had 3 bases not matched to a gene; V was cut back by 1 base and J by 3 bases. Germline V gene sequence: CDR1 MDHEN, CDR2 SYDVKM. The CDR3 nucleotides read TGTGCCAGCAGTTTATTCACAGGGGGCGACTATGGCTACACCTTC. Amino acids: CASSLFTGGDYGYTF.

This sequence joins TRBV5-1 and TRBJ1-3; D is unresolved. This CDR3 is built from 15 residues. Trimming removed 0 bases at V and 0 bases at J, with 7 bases between. Germline CDR1 reads SGHRS; CDR2 reads YFSETQ. The DNA of the CDR3 is TGCGCCAGCAGCTTGGCCACGGGCTCTGGAAACACCATATATTTT. Amino acids: CASSLATGSGNTIYF.

The chain has TRBV5-4 and TRBJ2-5; tentative D call: TRBD1 (5 bases). The germline CDR1 and CDR2 sequences are SGHNT and YYREEE (reference sequence). Trimming cost V 4 bases and J 1 base, with 8 bases left between them. This CDR3 comprises 13 residues. As DNA, the CDR3 is TGTGCCAGCAGCCAGGGATCCCAAGAGACCCAGTACTTC. Translating it yields CASSQGSQETQYF.

V usage is TRBV5-1 and J usage is TRBJ2-2, with a weak D call TRBD2 (5 bases). V lost 5 bases, J lost 1 base, and 15 bases lay in between. The germline V gene has CDR1 SGHRS and CDR2 YFSETQ. This CDR3 contains 16 residues. This CDR3 reads CASRPGSGLNTGELFF. CDR3 coding DNA: TGCGCCAGCAGACCGGGGAGCGGATTGAACACCGGGGAGCTGTTTTTT.

The V gene is TRBV11-2, the J gene TRBJ1-3; D is ambiguous. V was pared by 6 bases and J by 6 bases, with 6 bases between. Germline V gives CDR1 SGHAT, CDR2 FQNNGV. The CDR3 consists of 11 residues. Written as DNA, the CDR3 is TGTGCCAGCAGTCAAACAAACACCATATATTTT. It specifies CASSQTNTIYF.

The V gene is TRBV19, the J gene TRBJ1-3; 11 nucleotides line up with TRBD1. J lost 4 bases, V lost 5 bases, and 10 bases had no gene match. The CDR3 extends over 17 amino acids. Germline CDR1 and CDR2: LNHDA and SQIVND (reference sequence). This CDR3 reads CASSLHGGQGAGNTIYF. The CDR3 nucleotides read TGTGCCAGTAGTCTCCACGGAGGACAGGGGGCAGGAAACACCATATATTTT. The complete variable domain, with remaining parts taken from reference TRBV19 and TRBJ1-3, reads DGGITQSPKYLFRKEGQNVTLSCEQNLNHDAMYWYRQDPGQGLRLIYYSQIVNDFQKGDIAEGYSVSREKKESFPLTVTSAQKNPTAFYLCASSLHGGQGAGNTIYFGEGSWLTVV.